Below are 4 T cell receptor beta chains sequenced from a single sample in a study of CD8 T cells in Susac syndrome. cDNA came from 0.5 to 1 ug RNA primed by random hexamers. TCRdb called the immunoSEQ multiplex PCR reads again in MiXCR, with one record for every CDR3 protein. The sample lists about 300,000 distinct CDR3 sequences; approximately 85% were seen once. The sample was CD8+ T cells from PBMCs. The receptor source for this set is a human donor with multiple sclerosis.

The chain links TRBV6-5 to TRBJ1-1; D unresolved. The CDR3 is made up of 14 amino acids. Trimming removed 1 base from V and 0 bases from J, with 6 bases in between. The germline CDR1 and CDR2 sequences are MNHEY and SVGAGI. The CDR3 coding sequence is TGTGCCAGCAGTTACTTGGGATTGAACACTGAAGCTTTCTTT. It specifies CASSYLGLNTEAFF.

This chain connects TRBV7-2 to TRBJ1-5; 7 bases map to TRBD1. Germline loops: CDR1 SGHTA, CDR2 FQGNSA. Germline trimming cut 1 base from V and 8 bases from J; bases unmatched to any gene: 14. This CDR3 has 17 amino acids. The CDR3, as DNA: TGTGCCAGCAGCTTAGGCGCAAGGGGGCAAGTAATCAAGCCCCAGCATTTT. Protein sequence: CASSLGARGQVIKPQHF.

J is TRBJ2-1 and V is TRBV7-8; 7 bases are a match to TRBD2. CDR1 is SGHVS, CDR2 FQNEAQ, per germline. The CDR3 is 16 amino acids. J gave up 2 bases and V 4 bases, and 8 bases lay outside the gene matches. The CDR3: CASSSEAGLTYNEQFF. The CDR3 DNA reads TGTGCCAGCAGCTCGGAAGCGGGACTGACCTACAATGAGCAGTTCTTC.

V and J are TRBV7-8 and TRBJ2-1; D is unresolved. V dropped 2 bases and J dropped 2 bases, with 19 bases sitting between them. Per germline, CDR1 SGHVS and CDR2 FQNEAQ. CDR3 size: 18 residues. For the CDR3, the DNA is TGTGCCAGCAGCTTACTTTTGGCTGGGGTAGGCACCTACAATGAGCAGTTCTTC. Its translation is CASSLLLAGVGTYNEQFF.